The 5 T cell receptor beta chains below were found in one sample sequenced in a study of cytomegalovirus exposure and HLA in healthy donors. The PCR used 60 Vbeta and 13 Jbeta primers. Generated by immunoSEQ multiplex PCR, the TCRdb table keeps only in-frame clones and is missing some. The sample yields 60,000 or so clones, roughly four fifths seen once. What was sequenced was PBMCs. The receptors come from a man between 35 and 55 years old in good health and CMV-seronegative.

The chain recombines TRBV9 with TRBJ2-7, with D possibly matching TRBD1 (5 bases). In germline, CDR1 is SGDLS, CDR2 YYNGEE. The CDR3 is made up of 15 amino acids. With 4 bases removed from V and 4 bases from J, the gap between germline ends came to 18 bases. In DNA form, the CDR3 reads TGTGCCAGCAGCCCGACCGACAGTTCCTTATACGAGCAGTACTTC. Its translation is CASSPTDSSLYEQYF. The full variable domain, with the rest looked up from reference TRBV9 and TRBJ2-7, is DSGVTQTPKHLITATGQRVTLRCSPRSGDLSVYWYQQSLDQGLQFLIQYYNGEERAKGNILERFSAQQFPDLHSELNLSSLELGDSALYFCASSPTDSSLYEQYFGPGTRLTVT.

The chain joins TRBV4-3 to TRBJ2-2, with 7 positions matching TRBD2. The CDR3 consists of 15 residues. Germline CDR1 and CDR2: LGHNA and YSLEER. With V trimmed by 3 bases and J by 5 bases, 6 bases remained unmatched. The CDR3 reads CASSHSGGRTGELFF. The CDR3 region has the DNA TGCGCCAGCAGCCATTCCGGGGGGAGGACCGGGGAGCTGTTTTTT.

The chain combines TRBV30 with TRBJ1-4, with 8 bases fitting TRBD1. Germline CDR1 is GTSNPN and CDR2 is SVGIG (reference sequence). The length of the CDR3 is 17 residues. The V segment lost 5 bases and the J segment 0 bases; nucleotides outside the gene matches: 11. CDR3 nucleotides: TGTGCCTGGGATCCTATTGGACAGGGATCAACTAATGAAAAACTGTTTTTT. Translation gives CAWDPIGQGSTNEKLFF.

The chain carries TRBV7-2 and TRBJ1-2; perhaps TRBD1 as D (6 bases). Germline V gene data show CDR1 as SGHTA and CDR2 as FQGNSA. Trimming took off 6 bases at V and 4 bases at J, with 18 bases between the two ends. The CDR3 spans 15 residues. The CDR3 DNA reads TGTGCCAGCAGTACCACCCATCACAGGGCCTATGGCTACACCTTC. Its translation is CASSTTHHRAYGYTF.

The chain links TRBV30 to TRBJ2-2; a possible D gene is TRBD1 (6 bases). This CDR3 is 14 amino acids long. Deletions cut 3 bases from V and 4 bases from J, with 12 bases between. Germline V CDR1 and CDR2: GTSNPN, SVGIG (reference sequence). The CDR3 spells CAWRQGVTTGELFF. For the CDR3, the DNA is TGTGCCTGGAGACAGGGCGTCACCACCGGGGAGCTGTTTTTT.